The clone carrying this TCR beta chain has just a few counts. This entry is derived from a study of T cells after yellow fever vaccination. TCRdb reprocessed the 5' RACE reads with MiXCR, giving one entry per CDR3 protein. The sample contains some 320,000 distinct CDR3 sequences, approximately 12% of which appear only once. The sequence came from a man aged 18 to 30 who received the YFV17D yellow fever vaccine. The sequencing here drew on CD4+ T cells sorted from PBMCs, taken 45 days after the yellow fever booster vaccination.

The CDR3 reads CASSHQTDRVNSPLHF. In DNA form, the CDR3 reads TGCGCCAGCAGCCACCAGACCGACAGGGTTAATTCACCCCTCCACTTT. J is TRBJ1-6 and V is TRBV4-3; TRBD1 aligns across 7 bases. The CDR3 totals 16 residues. V was clipped by 3 bases and J by 6 bases; unmatched bases: 8. The germline gives CDR1 LGHNA, CDR2 YSLEER.